A selection of T cell receptor beta chains follows, all from one sample in a study of blood T cell repertoires in COVID-19. Libraries were prepared by immunoSEQ multiplex PCR; TCRdb keeps only in-frame clonotypes and omits some of them. The top ten hold around 2.8% of the sample, which has 210,000 or so clones, around 80% seen once. The sequencing input was peripheral blood. Source of these receptors: a woman of 80 years or more with active or convalescent COVID-19. CDR3s include the opening cysteine and the closing phenylalanine or tryptophan. Some rows mark clone size as missing; the rest say once, few, many or name a class of expanded clone.

j_call	v_call	clone_size	cdr3_aa
TRBJ1-1	TRBV7-9	NA	CASSLTGGLNTEAFF
TRBJ1-4	TRBV5-4	NA	CASSLGGGMYEKLFF
TRBJ2-2	TRBV27	NA	CASSASGGAGELFF
TRBJ1-6	TRBV5-1	few	CASSPRGTGGNSPLHF
TRBJ1-6	TRBV6-1	NA	CASSGEGGRKDLWNSPLHF
TRBJ1-5	TRBV7-9	NA	CASSFAGNQPQHF
TRBJ1-1	TRBV10-3	NA	CAISESSGGTEAFF
TRBJ1-1	TRBV19	NA	CASRNPGTGDTEAFF
TRBJ1-6	TRBV28	NA	CASSPGQGYNSPLHF
TRBJ1-5	TRBV28	NA	CASSYQQGYQPQHF
TRBJ2-1	TRBV7-2	NA	CASSLAPGGPFF
TRBJ1-1	TRBV27	NA	CASKVRQGAWDTEAFF
TRBJ2-5	TRBV11-2	NA	CASSFLARETQYF
TRBJ2-3	TRBV6-5	NA	CASSYSRAGPAQYF
TRBJ2-7	TRBV7-9	NA	CASSFQTGEQYF
TRBJ1-1	TRBV28	NA	CASSLLQGAYTEAFF
TRBJ2-6	TRBV5-1	NA	CASRADSGANVLTF
TRBJ1-6	TRBV7-9	NA	CASSPDRQGRSPLHF
TRBJ2-7	TRBV10-3	NA	CAISWAVSYEQYF
TRBJ1-5	TRBV10-2	NA	CASSGGWGQPQHF
TRBJ1-2	TRBV2	NA	CAITTFNYGYTF
TRBJ2-7	TRBV6-6	NA	CAIREGRWSYEQYF
TRBJ1-1	TRBV10-1	few	CASSEGLSNTEAFF
TRBJ2-2	TRBV7-3	once	CASSPRTSGGAWTGELFF
TRBJ2-3	TRBV12-3/TRBV12-4	NA	CASGSSNTDTQYF
TRBJ1-1	TRBV19	NA	CASSLGQGAWNTEAFF
TRBJ1-2	TRBV29-1	NA	CSVERGFNGYTF
TRBJ1-2	TRBV6-5	NA	CASSRGQGTYGYTF
TRBJ2-1	TRBV19	few	CASSIDPSGLISNEQFF
TRBJ1-5	TRBV30	once	CAWSAGIPSNQPQHF
TRBJ1-4	TRBV5-4	NA	CASSSPQQGRNEKLFF
TRBJ2-2	TRBV6-5	NA	CASSLTGGGTGELFF